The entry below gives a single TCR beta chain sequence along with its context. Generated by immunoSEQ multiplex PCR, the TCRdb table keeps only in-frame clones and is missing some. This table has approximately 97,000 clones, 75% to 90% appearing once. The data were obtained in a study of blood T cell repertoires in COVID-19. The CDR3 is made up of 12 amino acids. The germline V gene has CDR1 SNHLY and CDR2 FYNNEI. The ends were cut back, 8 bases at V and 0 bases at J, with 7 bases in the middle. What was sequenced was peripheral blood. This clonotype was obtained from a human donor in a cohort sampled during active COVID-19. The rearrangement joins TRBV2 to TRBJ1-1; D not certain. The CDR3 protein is CASGPMNTEAFF. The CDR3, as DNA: TGTGCCAGCGGCCCCATGAACACTGAAGCTTTCTTT.